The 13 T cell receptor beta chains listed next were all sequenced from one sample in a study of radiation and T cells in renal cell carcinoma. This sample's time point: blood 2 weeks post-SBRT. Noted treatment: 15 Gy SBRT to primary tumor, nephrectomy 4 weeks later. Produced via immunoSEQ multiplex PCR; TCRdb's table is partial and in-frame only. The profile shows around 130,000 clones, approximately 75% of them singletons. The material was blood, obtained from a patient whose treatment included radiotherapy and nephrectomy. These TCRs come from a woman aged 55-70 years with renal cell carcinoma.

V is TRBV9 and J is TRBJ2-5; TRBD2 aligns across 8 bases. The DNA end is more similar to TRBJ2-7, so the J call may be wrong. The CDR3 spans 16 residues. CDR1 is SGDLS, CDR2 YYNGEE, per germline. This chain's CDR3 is CASSPTGGAQDYEQYF. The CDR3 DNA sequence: TGTGCCAGCAGCCCTACCGGGGGGGCACAGGACTACGAGCAGTACTTC.

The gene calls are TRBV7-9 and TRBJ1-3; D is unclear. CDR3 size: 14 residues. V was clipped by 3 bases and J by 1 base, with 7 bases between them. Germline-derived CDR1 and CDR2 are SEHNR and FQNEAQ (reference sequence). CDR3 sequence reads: CASSFGESGNTIYF. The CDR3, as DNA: TGTGCCAGCAGCTTCGGGGAATCTGGAAACACCATATATTTT.

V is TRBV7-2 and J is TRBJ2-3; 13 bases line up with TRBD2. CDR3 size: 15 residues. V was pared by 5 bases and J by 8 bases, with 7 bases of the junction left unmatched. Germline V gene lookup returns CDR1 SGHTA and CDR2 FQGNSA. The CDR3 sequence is CASSPTSGRLSTQYF. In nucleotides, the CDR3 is TGTGCCAGCAGCCCGACTAGCGGGAGGCTGTCTACGCAGTATTTT.

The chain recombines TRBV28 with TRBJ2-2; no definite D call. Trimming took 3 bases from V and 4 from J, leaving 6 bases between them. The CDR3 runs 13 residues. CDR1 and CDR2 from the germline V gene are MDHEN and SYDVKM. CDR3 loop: CASSFSRTGELFF. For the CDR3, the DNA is TGTGCCAGCAGTTTTTCTCGCACCGGGGAGCTGTTTTTT.

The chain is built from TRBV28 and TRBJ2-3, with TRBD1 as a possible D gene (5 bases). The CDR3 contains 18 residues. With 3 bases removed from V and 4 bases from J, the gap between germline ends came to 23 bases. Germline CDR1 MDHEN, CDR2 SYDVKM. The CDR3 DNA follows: TGTGCCAGCAGTTTGTTTAGATTGGTGGGGCATGGGGCAGATACGCAGTATTTT. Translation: CASSLFRLVGHGADTQYF.

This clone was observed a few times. The chain's CDR3 is CASSLSPGQYGYTF. CDR3 nucleotides: TGTGCCAGCAGTTTATCGCCGGGACAGTATGGCTACACCTTC. The V call is TRBV27, the J call TRBJ1-2; 7 nucleotides agree with TRBD1. The junction had 3 bases not matched to a gene; V was cut back by 0 bases and J by 5 bases. This CDR3 has 14 amino acids. Germline-derived CDR1 and CDR2 are MNHEY and SMNVEV (reference sequence).

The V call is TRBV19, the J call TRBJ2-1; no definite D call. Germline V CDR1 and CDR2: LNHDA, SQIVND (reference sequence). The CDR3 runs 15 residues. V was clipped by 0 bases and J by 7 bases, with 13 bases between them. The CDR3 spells CASSIEGSKRNEQFF. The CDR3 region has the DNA TGTGCCAGTAGTATAGAAGGTAGCAAAAGGAATGAGCAGTTCTTC.

CDR3 in amino acids: CASSIDQGMAGDTEAFF. In nucleotides, the CDR3 is TGCGCCAGCAGCATAGATCAGGGGATGGCTGGGGACACTGAAGCTTTCTTT. This rearrangement joins TRBV5-1 to TRBJ1-1; D may be TRBD1 (6 bases). Germline CDR1 reads SGHRS; CDR2 reads YFSETQ. The V gene lost 4 bases and the J gene lost 3 bases, with 22 bases spanning the gap. This CDR3 spans 17 amino acids.

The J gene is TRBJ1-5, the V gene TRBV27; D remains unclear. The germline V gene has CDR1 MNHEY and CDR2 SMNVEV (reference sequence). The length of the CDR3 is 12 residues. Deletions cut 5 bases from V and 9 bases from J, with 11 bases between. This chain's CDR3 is CASSPPEGPQHF. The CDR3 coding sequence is TGTGCCAGCAGTCCCCCGGAAGGGCCCCAGCATTTT.

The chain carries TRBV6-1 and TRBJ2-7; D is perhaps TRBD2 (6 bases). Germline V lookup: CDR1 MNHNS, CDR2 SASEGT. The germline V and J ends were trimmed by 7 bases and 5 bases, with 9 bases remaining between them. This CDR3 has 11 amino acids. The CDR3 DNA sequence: TGTGCCAGCAAGGGGAGGAACGAGCAGTACTTC. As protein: CASKGRNEQYF.

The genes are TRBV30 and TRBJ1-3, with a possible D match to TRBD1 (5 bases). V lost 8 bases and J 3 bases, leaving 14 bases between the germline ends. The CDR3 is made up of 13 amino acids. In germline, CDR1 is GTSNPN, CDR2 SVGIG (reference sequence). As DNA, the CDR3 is TGTGCCCGCACCCAGGGATTTGGAAACACCATATATTTT. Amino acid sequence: CARTQGFGNTIYF. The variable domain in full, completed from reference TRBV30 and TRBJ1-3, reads SQTIHQWPATLVQPVGSPLSLECTVEGTSNPNLYWYRQAAGRGLQLLFYSVGIGQISSEVPQNLSASRPQDRQFILSSKKLLLSDSGFYLCARTQGFGNTIYFGEGSWLTVV.

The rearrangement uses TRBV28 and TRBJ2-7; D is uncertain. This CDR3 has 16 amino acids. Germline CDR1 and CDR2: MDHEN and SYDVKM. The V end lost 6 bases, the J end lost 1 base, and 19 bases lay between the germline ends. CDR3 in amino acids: CASRPPYTFLSYEQYF. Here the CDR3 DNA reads TGTGCCAGCAGGCCGCCCTATACCTTCCTGTCCTACGAGCAGTACTTC.

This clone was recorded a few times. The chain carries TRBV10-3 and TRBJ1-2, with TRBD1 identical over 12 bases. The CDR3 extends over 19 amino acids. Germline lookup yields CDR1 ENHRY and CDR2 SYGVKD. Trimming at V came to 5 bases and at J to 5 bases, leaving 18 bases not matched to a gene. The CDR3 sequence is CAISHDKSGTGGPRYGYTF. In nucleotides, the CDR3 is TGTGCCATCAGTCACGATAAATCCGGGACAGGGGGCCCTAGGTATGGCTACACCTTC.